The rows below give T cell receptor beta chains drawn from one sample of a study of shared clonotypes between healthy human individuals. Clones were sequenced by immunoSEQ multiplex PCR, and TCRdb holds only the in-frame ones, with some missing. In the table there are roughly 2 million clones, 95% of which are singletons. Sequenced sample: naive CD4+ T cells sorted from blood. The receptor set was obtained from a man aged 18 to 29 in good health. Both conserved end residues are part of each CDR3. D genes are given only for firm matches. A clone size is listed for some rows: how often the clone was seen (once, few, many), or a class if it is expanded.

v_gene,abundance,d_gene,j_gene,len,CDR3aa,CDR3nt
TRBV7-2,.,.,TRBJ2-1,15,CASSLAYGPYNEQFF,TGTGCCAGCAGCTTAGCTTACGGCCCTTACAATGAGCAGTTCTTC
TRBV30,once,.,TRBJ1-1,13,CAWSTGGWTEAFF,TGTGCCTGGAGTACGGGGGGCTGGACTGAAGCTTTCTTT
TRBV2,.,.,TRBJ1-6,16,CASRSDASSYNSPLHF,TGTGCCAGCCGCTCGGACGCGAGCTCCTATAATTCACCCCTCCACTTT
TRBV4-1,.,TRBD1,TRBJ1-6,12,CASRTGNSPLHF,TGCGCCAGTAGGACAGGGAATTCACCCCTCCACTTT
TRBV30,.,TRBD1,TRBJ1-1,13,CAWSVDRGAEAFF,TGTGCCTGGAGTGTAGACAGGGGTGCTGAAGCTTTCTTT
TRBV9,.,TRBD1,TRBJ2-5,16,CASSVAAGGGWETQYF,TGTGCCAGCAGCGTAGCTGCAGGGGGCGGGTGGGAGACCCAGTACTTC
TRBV7-9,once,TRBD1,TRBJ1-1,14,CASSPTGENTEAFF,TGTGCCAGCAGCCCAACAGGGGAGAACACTGAAGCTTTCTTT
TRBV4-1,.,.,TRBJ1-2,13,CASSQQYGYGYTF,TGCGCCAGCAGCCAACAGTATGGTTATGGCTACACCTTC
TRBV5-1,.,.,TRBJ1-1,17,CASSLGARGNRMTEAFF,TGCGCCAGCAGCTTGGGTGCTCGTGGAAACAGGATGACTGAAGCTTTCTTT
TRBV19,.,TRBD2,TRBJ2-2,15,CASSPGTSYTGELFF,TGTGCCAGTAGTCCAGGGACTAGCTACACCGGGGAGCTGTTTTTT
TRBV5-1,.,.,TRBJ1-3,14,CASSLGSSGNTIYF,TGCGCCAGCAGCTTGGGGTCTTCTGGAAACACCATATATTTT
TRBV10-2,.,TRBD1,TRBJ1-6,16,CASSTGTGRNNSPLHF,TGCGCCAGCAGCACCGGGACAGGGCGGAATAATTCACCCCTCCACTTT
TRBV10-3,.,.,TRBJ2-1,15,CAISESGGSYNEQFF,TGTGCCATCAGTGAATCCGGGGGCTCCTACAATGAGCAGTTCTTC
TRBV30,.,.,TRBJ1-1,12,CAWSFYGSEAFF,TGTGCCTGGAGCTTTTATGGCTCTGAAGCTTTCTTT
TRBV19,.,.,TRBJ2-1,16,CASSRQGLSSYNEQFF,TGTGCCAGTAGTAGGCAGGGCCTCAGCTCCTACAATGAGCAGTTCTTC
TRBV2,.,TRBD2,TRBJ2-1,16,CASRASSGGLYNEQFF,TGTGCCAGCAGGGCCTCTAGCGGGGGCCTTTACAATGAGCAGTTCTTC